The 9 T cell receptor beta chains below all came from one sample that was sequenced in a study of technical replicates of blood from a few donors. Assay: immunoSEQ multiplex PCR; the TCRdb copy retains only in-frame clones and omits some. The sample yields about 82,000 clones, around 94% seen once. Material: T cells isolated from PBMCs. The source of these receptors is a human donor in good health.

This clone was recorded only once. The rearrangement uses TRBV10-3 and TRBJ2-1, with a tentative D call TRBD2 (6 bases). The CDR3 contains 16 residues. CDR1 and CDR2 from the germline V gene are ENHRY and SYGVKD. V lost 5 bases to trimming and J lost 0 bases, with 14 bases between them. The CDR3 region has the DNA TGTGCCATCAGTCCGGGACTTCAGACCTCCTACAATGAGCAGTTCTTC. Amino acids: CAISPGLQTSYNEQFF.

The chain uses TRBV27 and TRBJ1-1; D gene ambiguous. CDR1 MNHEY and CDR2 SMNVEV come from the germline V gene (reference sequence). CDR3 length: 13 amino acids. Between the trimmed V and J ends, which lost 1 base and 5 bases, there was a span of 8 bases. CDR3 sequence (DNA): TGTGCCAGCAGTTTATTTACGGGGACTGAAGCTTTCTTT. Encoded protein: CASSLFTGTEAFF.

This clone was seen once. The chain combines TRBV5-6 with TRBJ2-1; 13 bases align to TRBD2. The CDR3 is 14 amino acids. With V trimmed by 5 bases and J by 9 bases, 5 bases remained unmatched. The V gene's germline CDR1 is SGHDT and CDR2 YYEEEE. The chain's CDR3 is CASRGLAGAPEQFF. The CDR3 nucleotides read TGTGCCAGCAGAGGACTAGCGGGAGCGCCTGAGCAGTTCTTC.

For the CDR3, the DNA is TGTGCCAGCAGCTCGGGGCCCCGGACTAGGGGTGGAAACACCATATATTTT. Translation gives CASSSGPRTRGGNTIYF. This chain connects TRBV11-2 to TRBJ1-3; TRBD1 is a possible D gene (5 bases). The germline V and J ends were trimmed by 4 bases and 3 bases, with 19 bases remaining between them. The CDR3 runs to 17 residues. Per germline, CDR1 SGHAT and CDR2 FQNNGV.

The chain couples TRBV5-1 to TRBJ2-3, with unresolved D. The V and J ends lost 0 bases and 0 bases respectively, with 8 bases between them. The CDR3 runs to 15 residues. Germline assignment: CDR1 SGHRS and CDR2 YFSETQ. In nucleotides, the CDR3 is TGCGCCAGCAGCTTGGCCCTATCTAGCACAGATACGCAGTATTTT. Encoded protein: CASSLALSSTDTQYF.

This sequence joins TRBV4-2 and TRBJ1-5; no reliable D call. The germline gives CDR1 LGHNA, CDR2 YNFKEQ. The CDR3 sequence is 15 residues long. The V end lost 0 bases, the J end lost 4 bases, and 10 bases lay between the germline ends. The CDR3 here is CASSQDGQLNQPQHF. Here the CDR3 DNA reads TGTGCCAGCAGCCAAGATGGCCAGTTAAATCAGCCCCAGCATTTT.

The chain combines TRBV5-1 with TRBJ1-1; possible D gene TRBD1, 6 bases. This CDR3 has 14 residues. Deletions cut 1 base from V and 0 bases from J, with 7 bases between. The germline gives CDR1 SGHRS, CDR2 YFSETQ. The CDR3 DNA follows: TGCGCCAGCAGCTTGACAGGGATGAACACTGAAGCTTTCTTT. It translates to CASSLTGMNTEAFF.

The J gene is TRBJ2-3, the V gene TRBV5-8; 9 nucleotides line up with TRBD1. The CDR3 has 15 amino acids. CDR1 and CDR2 (germline): SGHTS, YDEGEE. V shed 4 bases and J 3 bases; nucleotides not matched to a gene: 6. CDR3 amino acids: CASSAGTGPTDTQYF. The DNA for the CDR3 is TGTGCCAGCAGCGCCGGGACAGGGCCGACAGATACGCAGTATTTT.

Here the CDR3 reads CASSSQFSYNEQFF. For the CDR3, the DNA is TGTGCCAGCAGCTCTCAGTTCTCCTACAATGAGCAGTTCTTC. The chain joins TRBV7-3 to TRBJ2-1; no firm D call. Germline V gene sequence: CDR1 SGHTA, CDR2 FQGTGA. The V gene lost 4 bases and the J gene lost 0 bases, with 7 bases spanning the gap. This CDR3 region has 14 residues.